This T cell receptor (beta chain) derives from a study of T cell responses to AZD1222 COVID-19 vaccine. The study's findings and limits: Donors were largely white British and mainly female; clonal diversity was possibly underestimated. The study sampled repertoires only after the peak T cell response. Receipt of two AZD1222 doses was followed by a rise in Spike-specific TCR breadth and depth.

Deletions cut 2 bases from V and 0 bases from J, with 11 bases between. The germline V gene has CDR1 SGHRS and CDR2 YFSETQ. This CDR3 spans 16 amino acids. This table comes from immunoSEQ multiplex PCR, and its TCRdb copy is limited to in-frame clones, with some not included. The sample records about 88,000 clones, about 93% being singletons. In the case of this clone: Its target is unknown.

This clonotype originated in an adult in good health. The sample consisted of peripheral blood, taken on day 0 of MenACWY control vaccination. The rearrangement links TRBV5-1 to TRBJ1-4; possibly TRBD1 for D (6 bases). The CDR3 sequence is CASSLGGAPTNEKLFF. CDR3 bases: TGCGCCAGCAGCTTAGGGGGTGCCCCAACTAATGAAAAACTGTTTTTT.